A selection of T cell receptor beta chains follows, all from one sample in a study of response to subunit inactivated influenza vaccine. TCRdb passed the RT-PCR reads through MiXCR, listing each CDR3 protein once. The repertoire holds approximately 160,000 distinct CDR3 sequences, with around 10% as singletons. This sample comprised CD8+ T cells sorted from PBMCs, obtained about 23 months after vaccination. The receptors here all came from a man between 50 and 75 years old who received an inactivated influenza vaccine. Each CDR3 is given with its conserved first and last residue. A D gene is named only where the DNA matches it firmly. Only part of the rows carry a size: once, few, many, or a class if the clone is expanded.

CDR3aa | CDR3nt | d_gene | j_gene | v_gene | abundance
CASSSGPNTDTQYF | TGTGCCAGCAGTTCAGGACCTAATACAGATACGCAGTATTTT | NA | TRBJ2-3 | TRBV7-9 | NA
CASSLAGQGGLEQYF | TGTGCCAGCAGCTTAGCGGGACAGGGGGGTCTTGAGCAGTACTTC | TRBD1 | TRBJ2-7 | TRBV7-2 | many
CASSLSGTGGTEAFF | TGTGCCAGCAGTTTATCCGGGACAGGGGGAACTGAAGCTTTCTTT | TRBD1 | TRBJ1-1 | TRBV7-6 | few
CASSEWGFFQPQHF | TGCGCCAGCAGTGAATGGGGTTTCTTTCAGCCCCAGCATTTT | NA | TRBJ1-5 | TRBV10-2 | few
CASSLDTGTKQETQYF | TGTGCCAGCAGCTTAGATACCGGGACTAAACAAGAGACCCAGTACTTC | TRBD2 | TRBJ2-5 | TRBV11-2 | NA
CASSEAEHRSLFF | TGTGCCAGCAGTGAAGCGGAGCACCGGAGCCTGTTTTTT | NA | TRBJ2-2 | TRBV2 | NA
CASSLWGAGTEAFF | TGCGCCAGCAGCTTGTGGGGGGCTGGGACTGAAGCTTTCTTT | NA | TRBJ1-1 | TRBV5-1 | many
CAIGTNTEAFF | TGTGCCATCGGGACGAACACTGAAGCTTTCTTT | NA | TRBJ1-1 | TRBV7-9 | few
CASSFLRGEQETQYF | TGTGCCAGCAGCTTCCTGAGGGGGGAACAAGAGACCCAGTACTTC | NA | TRBJ2-5 | TRBV11-2 | few
CASSYSSQGRYTGELFF | TGTGCCAGCAGTTACTCGTCCCAGGGGCGATACACCGGGGAGCTGTTTTTT | NA | TRBJ2-2 | TRBV6-5 | few
CASSLVAGTRAYEQYF | TGTGCCAGCAGCTTAGTAGCGGGGACAAGAGCCTACGAGCAGTACTTC | TRBD2 | TRBJ2-7 | TRBV11-1 | few
CASSSLASPYNEQFF | TGTGCCAGCAGCTCACTAGCAAGTCCCTACAATGAGCAGTTCTTC | NA | TRBJ2-1 | TRBV7-6 | NA
CASSSWTGDEKLFF | TGCGCCAGCAGCTCCTGGACAGGAGATGAAAAACTGTTTTTT | TRBD1 | TRBJ1-4 | TRBV5-1 | many
CASTPGVMNTEAFF | TGTGCCAGCACCCCGGGGGTAATGAACACTGAAGCTTTCTTT | NA | TRBJ1-1 | TRBV25-1 | many
CASSLGPPSSYNEQFF | TGTGCCAGCAGCTTAGGACCCCCGAGCTCCTACAATGAGCAGTTCTTC | NA | TRBJ2-1 | TRBV12-3/TRBV12-4 | NA
CASSLGDNSYEQYF | TGTGCCAGCAGCCTAGGGGACAACTCCTACGAGCAGTACTTC | NA | TRBJ2-7 | TRBV9 | NA